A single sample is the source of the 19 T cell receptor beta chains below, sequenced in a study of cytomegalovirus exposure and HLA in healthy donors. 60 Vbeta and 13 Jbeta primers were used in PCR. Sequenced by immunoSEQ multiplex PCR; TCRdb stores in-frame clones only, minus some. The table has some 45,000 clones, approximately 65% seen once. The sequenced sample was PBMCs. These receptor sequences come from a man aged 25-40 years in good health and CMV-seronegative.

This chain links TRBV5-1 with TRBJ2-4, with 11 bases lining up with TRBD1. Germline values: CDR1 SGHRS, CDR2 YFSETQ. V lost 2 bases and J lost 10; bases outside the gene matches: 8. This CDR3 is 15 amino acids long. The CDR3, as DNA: TGCGCCAGCAGCTTATCTCCGGGACAGGGGGATATTCAGTACTTC. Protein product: CASSLSPGQGDIQYF.

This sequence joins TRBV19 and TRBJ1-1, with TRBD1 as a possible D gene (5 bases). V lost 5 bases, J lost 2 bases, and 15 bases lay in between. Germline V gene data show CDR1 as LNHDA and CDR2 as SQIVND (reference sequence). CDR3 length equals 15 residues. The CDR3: CASSLRAGLNTEAFF. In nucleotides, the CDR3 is TGTGCCAGTAGTCTGAGGGCGGGGCTCAACACTGAAGCTTTCTTT.

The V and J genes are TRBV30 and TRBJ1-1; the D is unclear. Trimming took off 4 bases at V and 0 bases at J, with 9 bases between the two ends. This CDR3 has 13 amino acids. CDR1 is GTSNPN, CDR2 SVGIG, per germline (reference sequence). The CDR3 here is CAWNAQMNTEAFF. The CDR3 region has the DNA TGTGCCTGGAATGCACAAATGAACACTGAAGCTTTCTTT. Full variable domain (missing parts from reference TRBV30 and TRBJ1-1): SQTIHQWPATLVQPVGSPLSLECTVEGTSNPNLYWYRQAAGRGLQLLFYSVGIGQISSEVPQNLSASRPQDRQFILSSKKLLLSDSGFYLCAWNAQMNTEAFFGQGTRLTVV.

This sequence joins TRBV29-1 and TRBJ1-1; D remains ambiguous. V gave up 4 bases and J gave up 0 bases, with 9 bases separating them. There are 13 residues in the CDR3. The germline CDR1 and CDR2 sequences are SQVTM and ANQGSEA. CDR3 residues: CSVVRGLNTEAFF. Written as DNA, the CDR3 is TGCAGCGTTGTTCGGGGTTTGAACACTGAAGCTTTCTTT.

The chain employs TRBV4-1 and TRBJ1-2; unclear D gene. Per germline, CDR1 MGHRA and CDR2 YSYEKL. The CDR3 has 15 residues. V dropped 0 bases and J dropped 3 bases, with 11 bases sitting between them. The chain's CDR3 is CASSQDPGGYYGYTF. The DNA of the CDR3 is TGCGCCAGCAGCCAAGATCCCGGCGGTTACTATGGCTACACCTTC.

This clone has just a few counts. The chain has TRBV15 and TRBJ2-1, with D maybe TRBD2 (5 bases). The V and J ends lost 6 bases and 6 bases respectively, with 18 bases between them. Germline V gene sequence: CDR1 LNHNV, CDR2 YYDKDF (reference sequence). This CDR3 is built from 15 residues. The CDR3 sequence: CATSEGGRPSNEQFF. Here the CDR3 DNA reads TGTGCCACCAGTGAGGGTGGCAGGCCAAGCAATGAGCAGTTCTTC.

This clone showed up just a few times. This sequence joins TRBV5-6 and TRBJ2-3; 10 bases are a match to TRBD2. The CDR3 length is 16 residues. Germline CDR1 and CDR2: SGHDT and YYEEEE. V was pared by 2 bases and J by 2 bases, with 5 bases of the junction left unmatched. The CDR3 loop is CASSLGSGRNTDTQYF. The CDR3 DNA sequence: TGTGCCAGCAGCTTAGGTAGCGGGAGGAACACAGATACGCAGTATTTT.

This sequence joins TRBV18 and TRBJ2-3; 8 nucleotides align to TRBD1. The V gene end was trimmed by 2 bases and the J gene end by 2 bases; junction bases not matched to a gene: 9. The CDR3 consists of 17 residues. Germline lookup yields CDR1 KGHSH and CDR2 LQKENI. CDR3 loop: CASSPIFRTGYTDTQYF. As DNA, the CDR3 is TGTGCCAGCTCACCAATTTTCCGGACAGGGTACACAGATACGCAGTATTTT. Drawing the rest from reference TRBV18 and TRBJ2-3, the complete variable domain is NAGVMQNPRHLVRRRGQEARLRCSPMKGHSHVYWYRQLPEEGLKFMVYLQKENIIDESGMPKERFSAEFPKEGPSILRIQQVVRGDSAAYFCASSPIFRTGYTDTQYFGPGTRLTVL.

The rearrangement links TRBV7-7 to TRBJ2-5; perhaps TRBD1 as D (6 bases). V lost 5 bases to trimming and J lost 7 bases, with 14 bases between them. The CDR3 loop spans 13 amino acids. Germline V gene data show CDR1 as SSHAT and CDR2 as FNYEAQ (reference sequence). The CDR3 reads CASSQTGSGTQYF. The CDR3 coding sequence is TGTGCCAGCAGCCAAACAGGGTCCGGGACCCAGTACTTC.

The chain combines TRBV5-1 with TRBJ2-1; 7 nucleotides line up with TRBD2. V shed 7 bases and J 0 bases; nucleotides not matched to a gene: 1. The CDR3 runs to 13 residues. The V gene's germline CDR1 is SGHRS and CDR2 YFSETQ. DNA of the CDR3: TGCGCCAGCCGGGACTACTCCTACAATGAGCAGTTCTTC. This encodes CASRDYSYNEQFF.

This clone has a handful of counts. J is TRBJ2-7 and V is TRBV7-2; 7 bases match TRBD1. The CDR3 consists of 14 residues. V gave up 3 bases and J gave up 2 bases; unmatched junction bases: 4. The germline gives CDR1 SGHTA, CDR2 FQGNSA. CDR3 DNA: TGTGCCAGCAGCTTTACAGGGGCCGCCTACGAGCAGTACTTC. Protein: CASSFTGAAYEQYF.

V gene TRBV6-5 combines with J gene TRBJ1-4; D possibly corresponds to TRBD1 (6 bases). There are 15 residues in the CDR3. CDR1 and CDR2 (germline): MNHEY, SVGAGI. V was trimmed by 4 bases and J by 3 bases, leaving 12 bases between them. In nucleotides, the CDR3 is TGTGCCAGCAGTTCGGGGACACCCTCTAATGAAAAACTGTTTTTT. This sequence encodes CASSSGTPSNEKLFF.

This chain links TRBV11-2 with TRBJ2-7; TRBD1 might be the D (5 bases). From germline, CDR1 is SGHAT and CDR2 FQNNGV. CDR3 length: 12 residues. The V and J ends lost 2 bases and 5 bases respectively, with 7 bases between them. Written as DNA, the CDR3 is TGTGCCAGCAGCTTATACAGGCACGAGCAGTACTTC. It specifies CASSLYRHEQYF.

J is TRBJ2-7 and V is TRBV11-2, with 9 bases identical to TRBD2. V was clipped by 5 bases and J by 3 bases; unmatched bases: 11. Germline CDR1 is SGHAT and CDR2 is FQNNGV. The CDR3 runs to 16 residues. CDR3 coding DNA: TGTGCCAGCAGCCCCCTTAGCGGGGGCCCCAGCTACGAGCAGTACTTC. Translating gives CASSPLSGGPSYEQYF.

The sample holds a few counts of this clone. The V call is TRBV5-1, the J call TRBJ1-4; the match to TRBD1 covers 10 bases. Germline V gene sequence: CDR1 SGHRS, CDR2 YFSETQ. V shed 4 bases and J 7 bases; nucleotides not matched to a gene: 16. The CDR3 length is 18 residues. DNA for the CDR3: TGCGCCAGCAGCGAGGGGACAGGGGCCCACGGAAATGGTGAAAAACTGTTTTTT. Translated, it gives CASSEGTGAHGNGEKLFF.

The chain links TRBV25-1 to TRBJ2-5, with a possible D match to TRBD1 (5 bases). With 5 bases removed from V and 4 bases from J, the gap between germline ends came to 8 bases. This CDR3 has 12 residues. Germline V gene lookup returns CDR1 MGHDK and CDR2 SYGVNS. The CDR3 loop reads CASSRGPETQYF. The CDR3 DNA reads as TGTGCCAGCAGTAGGGGCCCAGAGACCCAGTACTTC.

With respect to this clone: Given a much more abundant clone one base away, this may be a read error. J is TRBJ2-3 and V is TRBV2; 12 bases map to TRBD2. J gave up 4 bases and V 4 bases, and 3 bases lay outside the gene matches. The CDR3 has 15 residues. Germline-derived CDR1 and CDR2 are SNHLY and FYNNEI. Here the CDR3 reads CASSGLAGGPDTQYF. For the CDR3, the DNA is TGTGCCAGCAGTGGGCTAGCGGGAGGGCCAGATACGCAGTATTTT. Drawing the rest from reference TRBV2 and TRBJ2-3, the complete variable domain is EPEVTQTPSHQVTQMGQEVILRCVPISNHLYFYWYRQILGQKVEFLVSFYNNEISEKSEIFDDQFSVERPDGSNFTLKIRSTKLEDSAMYFCASSGLAGGPDTQYFGPGTRLTVL.

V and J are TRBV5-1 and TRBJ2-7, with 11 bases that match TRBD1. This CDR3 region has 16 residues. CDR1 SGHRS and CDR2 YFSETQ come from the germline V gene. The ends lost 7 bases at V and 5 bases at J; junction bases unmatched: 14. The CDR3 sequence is CASSPRGDRGGHEQYF. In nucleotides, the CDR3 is TGCGCCAGCTCACCCCGGGGGGACAGGGGGGGCCACGAGCAGTACTTC.

The CDR3 DNA follows: TGCGCCAGCAGCCATCCGGGACAATCAACTGAAGCTTTCTTT. It encodes CASSHPGQSTEAFF. The gene calls are TRBV4-1 and TRBJ1-1, with D possibly being TRBD1 (6 bases). The CDR3 extends over 14 amino acids. The V and J ends lost 3 bases and 5 bases respectively, with 13 bases between them. Germline V gene lookup returns CDR1 MGHRA and CDR2 YSYEKL.